This entry describes one T cell receptor beta chain. These data come from a study of cytomegalovirus exposure and HLA in healthy donors. PCR involved 60 Vbeta and 13 Jbeta primers. Using immunoSEQ multiplex PCR, the repertoire was profiled, and TCRdb retains in-frame clones only, with some absent. This table has around 94,000 clones, roughly 80% appearing once. Unmatched junction bases numbered 4, after V lost 3 bases and J lost 6 bases. The CDR3 is 15 amino acids. Germline lookup yields CDR1 SGHTS and CDR2 YDEGEE. This chain uses TRBV5-8 with TRBJ2-5; 14 bases are shared with TRBD2. The clonotype comes from a human donor in good health. Material: PBMCs. CDR3 region: CASSSGTSGRKTQYF. The CDR3 nucleotides read TGTGCCAGCAGCTCTGGGACTAGCGGGAGAAAGACCCAGTACTTC.